This T cell receptor (beta chain) was identified in a study of lung T cells in sarcoidosis with Löfgren's syndrome. Study background: Löfgren's syndrome patients were the main repertoire analysis focus.

The CDR3 has 14 amino acids. Germline V lookup: CDR1 GTSNPN, CDR2 SVGIG (reference sequence). TCRdb used MiXCR to reprocess the reads, holding one entry per CDR3 protein. The sample records roughly 3,000 distinct CDR3 sequences, 25% to 35% being singletons. This clonotype has more than one count but fewer than ten. One end of the junction is discordant with germline, which a read error may explain. Source material: CD4+ T cells from bronchoalveolar lavage. The clonotype was recovered from a human donor with sarcoidosis (Löfgren's syndrome or another form), or a control subject (not recorded which). The chain couples TRBV30 to TRBJ1-1; no clear D. CDR3 DNA sequence: TGTGCCTACCAGCCGAGACCCCGCGGCACTGAAGCCTTCTTT. Residues: CAYQPRPRGTEAFF.